The source of this TCR beta chain is a study of T cell changes during pregnancy in multiple sclerosis. In this sample, this clone turned up a few times. The method was immunoSEQ multiplex PCR; TCRdb's version includes in-frame clones alone and lacks a portion of them. The table records tens of thousands of clones, under 95% of them present only once. The source was CD4+ T cells from peripheral blood mononuclear cells, collected in the second trimester of pregnancy. The TCR comes from a female donor with multiple sclerosis, enrolled in a pregnancy study.

CDR3 protein: CASTIGQGAGGYTF. CDR3 DNA: TGCGCCAGCACGATTGGACAGGGGGCTGGTGGCTACACCTTC. The genes are TRBV5-1 and TRBJ1-2; 11 nucleotides agree with TRBD1. CDR1 is SGHRS and CDR2 is YFSETQ in the germline V gene. Trimming at V came to 6 bases and at J to 7 bases, leaving 8 bases not matched to a gene. CDR3 length: 14 amino acids.